This T cell receptor (beta chain) was captured in a study of blood T cell repertoires in COVID-19. Study as a whole: The United States, Italy and Spain were the sources of the acute and convalescent COVID-19 samples. PBMCs, B-cell-depleted T cells, or T cells were the source of the cDNA or gDNA that made up the material.

CDR1 and CDR2 (germline): KGHDR, SFDVKD. There are 13 residues in the CDR3. Source study methods: Amplification from reference gene primers served as the basis for estimated nucleated cell counts. Generated by immunoSEQ multiplex PCR, the TCRdb table keeps only in-frame clones and is missing some. V and J calls and clone size are copied from that table; D and trimming were computed from the DNA. The repertoire holds about 220,000 clones, with 70% to 90% as singletons. As for this clone: At one end, the junction sequence differs from germline, possibly due to a read error.

V is TRBV24-1 and J is TRBJ2-1, with D perhaps matching TRBD2 (5 bases). The clonotype comes from a man between 50 and 59 years old who had recovered from COVID-19. The specimen sequenced was peripheral blood. CDR3 nucleotides: TGTGCCACCAGTGATTTGAGTAGAGGGCCGCTAATCTTC. Its protein is CATSDLSRGPLIF.